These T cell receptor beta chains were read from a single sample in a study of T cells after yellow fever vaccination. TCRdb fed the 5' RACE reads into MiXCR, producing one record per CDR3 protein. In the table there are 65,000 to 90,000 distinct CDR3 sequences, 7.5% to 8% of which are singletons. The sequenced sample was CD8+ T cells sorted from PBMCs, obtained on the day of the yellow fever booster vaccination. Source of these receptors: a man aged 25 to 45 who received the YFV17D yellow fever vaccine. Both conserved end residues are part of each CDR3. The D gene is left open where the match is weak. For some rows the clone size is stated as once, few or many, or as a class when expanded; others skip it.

CDR3aa: CACRPYNEQFF; CDR3nt: TGTGCCTGCCGCCCCTACAATGAGCAGTTCTTC; j_gene: TRBJ2-1; v_gene: TRBV30; d_gene: .; abundance: few
CDR3aa: CASRTDNTDTQYF; CDR3nt: TGTGCCAGCAGGACAGATAACACAGATACGCAGTATTTT; j_gene: TRBJ2-3; v_gene: TRBV2; d_gene: .; abundance: many
CDR3aa: CSARDQGEGDTEAFF; CDR3nt: TGCAGTGCTAGAGATCAGGGGGAAGGGGACACTGAAGCTTTCTTT; j_gene: TRBJ1-1; v_gene: TRBV20-1; d_gene: TRBD1; abundance: few
CDR3aa: CASSSGPWVEQFF; CDR3nt: TGTGCCAGCTCGTCCGGGCCCTGGGTTGAGCAGTTCTTC; j_gene: TRBJ2-1; v_gene: TRBV12-3/TRBV12-4; d_gene: .; abundance: many
CDR3aa: CAISESETQYF; CDR3nt: TGTGCCATCAGTGAGTCAGAGACCCAGTACTTC; j_gene: TRBJ2-5; v_gene: TRBV10-3; d_gene: .; abundance: many
CDR3aa: CPSSAGGNEQFF; CDR3nt: TGTCCCAGCTCGGCGGGAGGCAATGAGCAGTTCTTC; j_gene: TRBJ2-1; v_gene: TRBV27; d_gene: TRBD2; abundance: .
CDR3aa: CASSDDNEQFF; CDR3nt: TGTGCCAGCAGTGACGACAATGAGCAGTTCTTC; j_gene: TRBJ2-1; v_gene: TRBV6-2/TRBV6-3; d_gene: .; abundance: .
CDR3aa: CASSSGQGGAFSYEQYF; CDR3nt: TGTGCCAGCAGCTCAGGACAGGGAGGCGCCTTTTCCTACGAGCAGTACTTC; j_gene: TRBJ2-7; v_gene: TRBV5-5; d_gene: TRBD1; abundance: .
CDR3aa: CASRPGWDTQYF; CDR3nt: TGTGCCAGCAGGCCGGGGTGGGATACGCAGTATTTT; j_gene: TRBJ2-3; v_gene: TRBV2; d_gene: .; abundance: few
CDR3aa: CASSLQLAGGPGDTQYF; CDR3nt: TGTGCCAGCAGCTTACAACTAGCGGGAGGGCCGGGAGATACGCAGTATTTT; j_gene: TRBJ2-3; v_gene: TRBV7-3; d_gene: TRBD2; abundance: .
CDR3aa: CASSESRWGGVDGYTF; CDR3nt: TGTGCCAGCAGTGAATCGAGATGGGGGGGGGTAGATGGCTACACCTTC; j_gene: TRBJ1-2; v_gene: TRBV25-1; d_gene: .; abundance: few
CDR3aa: CASQGHGAHEQYF; CDR3nt: TGTGCCAGTCAGGGACATGGGGCCCACGAGCAGTACTTC; j_gene: TRBJ2-7; v_gene: TRBV2; d_gene: .; abundance: .
CDR3aa: CSARHQLAAALYNEQFF; CDR3nt: TGCAGTGCTAGACACCAGCTAGCGGCCGCCTTGTACAATGAGCAGTTCTTC; j_gene: TRBJ2-1; v_gene: TRBV20-1; d_gene: TRBD2; abundance: .
CDR3aa: CSARDREQYF; CDR3nt: TGCAGCGCCCGGGACCGTGAGCAGTACTTC; j_gene: TRBJ2-7; v_gene: TRBV29-1; d_gene: .; abundance: .
CDR3aa: CASSLFLLAAYNEQFF; CDR3nt: TGTGCCAGCAGTTTATTTCTACTAGCGGCTTACAATGAGCAGTTCTTC; j_gene: TRBJ2-1; v_gene: TRBV28; d_gene: TRBD2; abundance: .
CDR3aa: CASSESRGLAGGRGTDTQYF; CDR3nt: TGTGCCAGCAGCGAGAGCCGGGGACTAGCGGGAGGGCGGGGCACAGATACGCAGTATTTT; j_gene: TRBJ2-3; v_gene: TRBV9; d_gene: TRBD2; abundance: few
CDR3aa: CASSWGTGLYEQYF; CDR3nt: TGTGCCAGCAGTTGGGGGACAGGACTCTACGAGCAGTACTTC; j_gene: TRBJ2-7; v_gene: TRBV12-3/TRBV12-4; d_gene: TRBD1; abundance: .
CDR3aa: CATSSGKESGDPYEQYF; CDR3nt: TGTGCCACCAGCTCGGGGAAGGAGTCAGGGGATCCCTACGAGCAGTACTTC; j_gene: TRBJ2-7; v_gene: TRBV15; d_gene: .; abundance: few
CDR3aa: CAESGGLSYNEQFF; CDR3nt: TGTGCCGAATCGGGGGGGCTCTCCTACAATGAGCAGTTCTTC; j_gene: TRBJ2-1; v_gene: TRBV7-9; d_gene: TRBD2; abundance: .
CDR3aa: CASTQQGASTDTQYF; CDR3nt: TGTGCCAGCACCCAACAGGGGGCATCCACAGATACGCAGTATTTT; j_gene: TRBJ2-3; v_gene: TRBV6-2/TRBV6-3; d_gene: TRBD1; abundance: few
CDR3aa: CASSNIAGRETQYF; CDR3nt: TGTGCCAGCAGTAATATAGCGGGAAGAGAGACCCAGTACTTC; j_gene: TRBJ2-5; v_gene: TRBV6-1; d_gene: TRBD2; abundance: .
CDR3aa: CASSSPHGLAGGTSTDTQYF; CDR3nt: TGTGCCAGCAGCTCACCCCACGGACTAGCGGGAGGCACTAGCACAGATACGCAGTATTTT; j_gene: TRBJ2-3; v_gene: TRBV11-1; d_gene: TRBD2; abundance: .
CDR3aa: CASRRDSPYNEQFF; CDR3nt: TGTGCCAGCAGACGGGACTCCCCATACAATGAGCAGTTCTTC; j_gene: TRBJ2-1; v_gene: TRBV12-3/TRBV12-4; d_gene: .; abundance: .
CDR3aa: CASSHGAGDNSPLHF; CDR3nt: TGTGCCAGCAGCCACGGGGCAGGAGATAATTCACCCCTCCACTTT; j_gene: TRBJ1-6; v_gene: TRBV7-9; d_gene: .; abundance: .
CDR3aa: CASSLGLGDSGEQYF; CDR3nt: TGTGCCAGCAGCTTAGGGTTAGGGGATAGCGGCGAGCAGTACTTC; j_gene: TRBJ2-7; v_gene: TRBV7-6; d_gene: .; abundance: many
CDR3aa: CASSLPGQGVMTGELFF; CDR3nt: TGTGCCAGCAGCTTACCGGGACAGGGTGTTATGACCGGGGAGCTGTTTTTT; j_gene: TRBJ2-2; v_gene: TRBV7-3; d_gene: TRBD1; abundance: few
CDR3aa: CASSSTGGSGNTIYF; CDR3nt: TGTGCCAGCAGCAGTACAGGGGGCTCTGGAAACACCATATATTTT; j_gene: TRBJ1-3; v_gene: TRBV12-3/TRBV12-4; d_gene: TRBD1; abundance: .
CDR3aa: CASSPWTSGSVEQFF; CDR3nt: TGTGCCAGCAGTCCATGGACTAGCGGGAGTGTTGAGCAGTTCTTC; j_gene: TRBJ2-1; v_gene: TRBV12-3/TRBV12-4; d_gene: TRBD2; abundance: .
CDR3aa: CSARPEHRYEQYF; CDR3nt: TGCAGTGCTAGGCCCGAACATAGGTACGAGCAGTACTTC; j_gene: TRBJ2-7; v_gene: TRBV20-1; d_gene: .; abundance: few
CDR3aa: CSASTSGSNNEQFF; CDR3nt: TGCAGTGCTAGCACTAGCGGGAGTAATAATGAGCAGTTCTTC; j_gene: TRBJ2-1; v_gene: TRBV20-1; d_gene: TRBD2; abundance: many
CDR3aa: CSVERDTGELFF; CDR3nt: TGCAGCGTTGAACGGGACACCGGGGAGCTGTTTTTT; j_gene: TRBJ2-2; v_gene: TRBV29-1; d_gene: .; abundance: .
CDR3aa: CASSLFASESSYEQYF; CDR3nt: TGTGCCAGCAGTTTATTCGCATCCGAGAGCTCCTACGAGCAGTACTTC; j_gene: TRBJ2-7; v_gene: TRBV27; d_gene: .; abundance: many
CDR3aa: CASSTASGSVGEQFF; CDR3nt: TGTGCCAGTAGTACCGCTAGCGGGAGTGTGGGGGAGCAGTTCTTC; j_gene: TRBJ2-1; v_gene: TRBV19; d_gene: TRBD2; abundance: few
CDR3aa: CASSYSPGAGETQYF; CDR3nt: TGTGCCAGCAGTTACTCACCGGGAGCGGGCGAGACCCAGTACTTC; j_gene: TRBJ2-5; v_gene: TRBV6-5; d_gene: .; abundance: .
CDR3aa: CSVSSPGIPYEQYF; CDR3nt: TGCAGCGTAAGTTCTCCGGGGATTCCCTACGAGCAGTACTTC; j_gene: TRBJ2-7; v_gene: TRBV29-1; d_gene: .; abundance: few
CDR3aa: CASSQDGGAGTQETQYF; CDR3nt: TGCGCCAGCAGCCAAGATGGGGGGGCAGGGACTCAAGAGACCCAGTACTTC; j_gene: TRBJ2-5; v_gene: TRBV4-3; d_gene: .; abundance: many
CDR3aa: CASSPRQGAYNEQFF; CDR3nt: TGTGCCAGCAGCCCTCGACAGGGCGCCTACAATGAGCAGTTCTTC; j_gene: TRBJ2-1; v_gene: TRBV12-3/TRBV12-4; d_gene: TRBD1; abundance: few
CDR3aa: CASSLVPRGANEQFF; CDR3nt: TGTGCTAGCAGCTTGGTTCCCAGGGGGGCGAATGAGCAGTTCTTC; j_gene: TRBJ2-1; v_gene: TRBV7-7; d_gene: .; abundance: few
CDR3aa: CASFRTGSEQYF; CDR3nt: TGTGCCAGCTTCCGCACGGGGTCCGAGCAGTACTTC; j_gene: TRBJ2-7; v_gene: TRBV12-3/TRBV12-4; d_gene: .; abundance: few
CDR3aa: CASSYAGTSGNLHNEQFF; CDR3nt: TGTGCCAGCAGTTACGCGGGGACTAGCGGCAACCTTCACAATGAGCAGTTCTTC; j_gene: TRBJ2-1; v_gene: TRBV6-5; d_gene: TRBD2; abundance: few
CDR3aa: CSVVSADLGGELFF; CDR3nt: TGCAGCGTTGTATCGGCGGACCTAGGGGGGGAGCTGTTTTTT; j_gene: TRBJ2-2; v_gene: TRBV29-1; d_gene: .; abundance: many
CDR3aa: CASSPPTAYEQYF; CDR3nt: TGTGCCAGCTCACCACCGACAGCTTACGAGCAGTACTTC; j_gene: TRBJ2-7; v_gene: TRBV18; d_gene: .; abundance: .
CDR3aa: CASSGTGRYEQYF; CDR3nt: TGTGCCAGCAGTGGGACAGGGCGCTACGAGCAGTACTTC; j_gene: TRBJ2-7; v_gene: TRBV12-3/TRBV12-4; d_gene: TRBD1; abundance: many
CDR3aa: CASSPNSGANVLTF; CDR3nt: TGTGCCAGCAGCCCGAATTCTGGGGCCAACGTCCTGACTTTC; j_gene: TRBJ2-6; v_gene: TRBV7-8; d_gene: .; abundance: .
CDR3aa: CASSLVSGNIAYEQYF; CDR3nt: TGTGCCAGCAGTTTAGTTTCTGGTAATATAGCCTACGAGCAGTACTTC; j_gene: TRBJ2-7; v_gene: TRBV27; d_gene: .; abundance: .
CDR3aa: CAYLGGGTDTQYF; CDR3nt: TGTGCCTACTTGGGTGGGGGCACAGATACGCAGTATTTT; j_gene: TRBJ2-3; v_gene: TRBV7-9; d_gene: .; abundance: few
CDR3aa: CSAIRDYEQYF; CDR3nt: TGCAGTGCTATTCGCGACTACGAGCAGTACTTC; j_gene: TRBJ2-7; v_gene: TRBV20-1; d_gene: .; abundance: .
CDR3aa: CASSKAQVYNEQFF; CDR3nt: TGTGCCAGCAGCAAAGCACAGGTCTACAATGAGCAGTTCTTC; j_gene: TRBJ2-1; v_gene: TRBV7-9; d_gene: .; abundance: many
CDR3aa: CASNRGIDNEQFF; CDR3nt: TGTGCCAGCAACAGGGGCATTGACAATGAGCAGTTCTTC; j_gene: TRBJ2-1; v_gene: TRBV27; d_gene: TRBD1; abundance: few
CDR3aa: CSARTGSGTEAFF; CDR3nt: TGCAGTGCTCGGACAGGGTCCGGGACTGAAGCTTTCTTT; j_gene: TRBJ1-1; v_gene: TRBV20-1; d_gene: TRBD1; abundance: .
CDR3aa: CSVEVLRSSTYEQYF; CDR3nt: TGCAGCGTTGAAGTCTTAAGGAGTAGTACCTACGAGCAGTACTTC; j_gene: TRBJ2-7; v_gene: TRBV29-1; d_gene: .; abundance: few
CDR3aa: CASSPDSRDEQYF; CDR3nt: TGTGCCAGCAGTCCTGACAGTCGCGACGAGCAGTACTTC; j_gene: TRBJ2-7; v_gene: TRBV27; d_gene: .; abundance: few
CDR3aa: CASSNTRLASTDTQYF; CDR3nt: TGTGCCAGCAGCAATACCCGACTAGCTAGCACAGATACGCAGTATTTT; j_gene: TRBJ2-3; v_gene: TRBV7-9; d_gene: TRBD2; abundance: .
CDR3aa: CASSGVAGTTTDTQYF; CDR3nt: TGTGCCAGCTCAGGGGTAGCGGGAACTACCACAGATACGCAGTATTTT; j_gene: TRBJ2-3; v_gene: TRBV18; d_gene: TRBD2; abundance: few
CDR3aa: CASSVGSAGGNTIYF; CDR3nt: TGTGCCAGCAGCGTAGGTTCGGCCGGCGGAAACACCATATATTTT; j_gene: TRBJ1-3; v_gene: TRBV9; d_gene: .; abundance: .